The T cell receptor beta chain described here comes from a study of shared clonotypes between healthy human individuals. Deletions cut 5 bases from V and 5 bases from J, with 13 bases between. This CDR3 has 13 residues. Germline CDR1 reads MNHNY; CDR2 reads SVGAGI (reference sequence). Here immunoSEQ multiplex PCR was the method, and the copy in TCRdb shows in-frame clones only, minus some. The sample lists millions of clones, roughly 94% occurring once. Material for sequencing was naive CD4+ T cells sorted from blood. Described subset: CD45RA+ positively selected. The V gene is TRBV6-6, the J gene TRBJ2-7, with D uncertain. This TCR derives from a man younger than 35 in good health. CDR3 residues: CASSLPLVHEQYF. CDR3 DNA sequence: TGTGCCAGCAGTCTCCCGCTAGTCCACGAGCAGTACTTC.